This T cell receptor (beta chain) was captured in a study of glioma-infiltrating T cells after dendritic cell vaccination (dated by TCRdb to the mid-2010s). Describing the broader study: The cohort comprised around 15 glioblastoma patients from Phase I and II dendritic cell vaccination trials, 9 newly diagnosed and 6 with recurrent disease. Between the early 2000s and the early 2010s, patients were given autologous tumor lysate-pulsed dendritic cell vaccination. The vaccine was prepared from monocyte-derived dendritic cells that were cultured for under 8 days with IL-4 and GM-CSF and then pulsed overnight with autologous tumor lysate. Each patient got three intradermal injections of the dendritic cell vaccine, spaced at biweekly intervals, in the arm below the axilla. In glioblastoma patients vaccinated with dendritic cells, deep sequencing of TCR beta CDR3 regions served to measure the amount of tumor-infiltrating lymphocytes and to compare repertoires between tumor and blood. TCR sequencing metrics, including TIL content and tumor-blood repertoire overlap, were correlated with survival after dendritic cell vaccination. Beyond this particular receptor, the publication reports: Longer time to progression and overall survival after dendritic cell vaccination were predicted by higher estimated pretreatment TIL content. The cohort was small and heterogeneous, with few patients having full blood and tumor sets and even fewer initial-recurrent tumor pairs. The response model built on TCR overlap across three groups was characterized as speculative, with prospective validation still needed. No direct relationship between TCR clonality and survival was found, suggesting a diverse polyclonal response may matter.

According to the study, the label for this sample's time point signals: after dendritic cell vaccination, including at tumor progression/relapse. Patients were selected on the basis of adequate residual fresh-frozen tumor tissue and more than two years of available survival data. Molecular status otherwise varied across the glioblastoma patients, but none of them carried an isocitrate dehydrogenase mutation. PBMC were collected before vaccination, two weeks after the third vaccination, and at tumor progression when it occurred. The Qiagen DNeasy Blood extraction Kit was used to extract genomic DNA. The immunoSEQ assay amplified TCRB CDR3 regions from approximately 2 micrograms of genomic DNA, or from all available DNA when less than that amount was available. The multiplex PCR relied on 60 forward primers for TCR V beta segments and 13 reverse primers for J beta segments. Synthetic control templates were spiked into each sample at limiting dilution to estimate reads per starting template. Sequencing produced 87 bp reads on the Illumina HiSeq System. Turning to the authors' computational methods: To remove PCR and sequencing errors, closely related sequences were merged with a nearest neighbor algorithm. TCR overlap was measured as the percentage of unique tumor TCR beta sequences also present in the same patient's peripheral blood. The immuneACCESS repertoire file appears here via TCRdb, limited to in-frame rearrangements. These files lack a portion of the clones; in checked studies, under half of the deficit traces to unresolved V genes, and the cause of the others is not known. V and J calls and clone size are copied from that table; D and trimming were computed from the DNA. The sample table lists 90,000 to 110,000 clones, about 90% of them with a count of one. The ten largest make up approximately 2.7% of the sample.

Note on this clone: Its target antigen remains unknown. Base qualities are missing; no much larger clone stands one base away.

This TCR was recovered from a human donor with glioblastoma. The sample in question was blood, obtained after dendritic cell vaccination.

This receptor has the CDR3 CASSRESSYNEQFF. The nucleotide sequence is TGTGCCAGCTCACGAGAGAGCTCCTACAATGAGCAGTTCTTC. Recombination connected TRBV18 to TRBJ2-1, with the D gene uncertain. The CDR3 numbers 14 residues from cysteine through phenylalanine. Left in the record is the CDR3 DNA by itself, 42 bases read in frame from the first base. Reading the germline V gene gives CDR1 KGHSH and CDR2 LQKENI. V gives up 4 bases and J gives up 0 bases, and the segment between their germline ends measures 7 bases.